The 27 T cell receptor beta chains below come from one sample, sequenced in a study of blood T cell repertoires in COVID-19. Repertoires were generated with immunoSEQ multiplex PCR, while TCRdb's copy carries only in-frame clones and drops some. In the table there are 110,000 to 150,000 clones, 78% of which are singletons. Sequencing input: PBMCs or T cells enriched from blood (not recorded which). These receptors were collected from a woman between 45 and 60 years old who had recovered from COVID-19.

This chain uses TRBV3-1 (or the pseudogene TRBV3-2) with TRBJ2-2, with D possibly matching TRBD2 (5 bases). CDR1 and CDR2 from the germline V gene are LGHDT and YNNKEL (reference sequence). V lost 5 bases, J lost 5 bases, and 6 bases lay in between. The CDR3 spans 12 residues. The CDR3 region is CASSRTTGELFF. The CDR3 DNA follows: TGTGCCAGCAGCAGGACTACCGGGGAGCTGTTTTTT.

CDR3 sequence (DNA): TGTGCCAGCAGCTTGTTGGGGGGACAGGGTGCTTCACCCCTCCACTTT. This translates into CASSLLGGQGASPLHF. The rearrangement joins TRBV5-4 to TRBJ1-6; 9 bases map to TRBD1. Germline V lookup: CDR1 SGHNT, CDR2 YYREEE (reference sequence). J lost 9 bases, V lost 1 base, and 8 bases had no gene match. The CDR3 covers 16 residues. The full variable domain, completed using reference TRBV5-4 and TRBJ1-6, is ETGVTQSPTHLIKTRGQQVTLRCSSQSGHNTVSWYQQALGQGPQFIFQYYREEENGRGNFPPRFSGLQFPNYSSELNVNALELDDSALYLCASSLLGGQGASPLHFGNGTRLTVT.

The chain joins TRBV5-6 to TRBJ1-3; D is perhaps TRBD1 (5 bases). Germline V gene sequence: CDR1 SGHDT, CDR2 YYEEEE. The CDR3 consists of 15 residues. Trimming took off 3 bases at V and 0 bases at J, with 10 bases between the two ends. CDR3 nucleotides: TGTGCCAGCAGCTCCCCGGACACCTCTGGAAACACCATATATTTT. This encodes CASSSPDTSGNTIYF.

Only a few counts were recorded for this clone. This chain uses TRBV27 with TRBJ1-4; possibly TRBD1 for D (5 bases). With 0 bases removed from V and 4 bases from J, the gap between germline ends came to 18 bases. This CDR3 is built from 18 residues. CDR1 is MNHEY, CDR2 SMNVEV, per germline (reference sequence). The CDR3, as DNA: TGTGCCAGCAGTTTATCGGGGAGGGGTAGCCCCCTTAATGAAAAACTGTTTTTT. Translating gives CASSLSGRGSPLNEKLFF.

The J gene is TRBJ1-2, the V gene TRBV3-1 (or the pseudogene TRBV3-2); TRBD1 might be the D (5 bases). V was pared by 4 bases and J by 6 bases, with 18 bases between. Germline loops: CDR1 LGHDT, CDR2 YNNKEL (reference sequence). The CDR3 has 15 amino acids. In DNA, the CDR3 is TGTGCCAGCAGCCCCTGGGACGTCCCGGGGGATGGCTACACCTTC. Translation: CASSPWDVPGDGYTF.

The chain joins TRBV27 to TRBJ2-5, with D tentatively TRBD1 (7 bases). The CDR3 runs 14 residues. Trimming took 5 bases from V and 2 from J, leaving 12 bases between them. CDR1 is MNHEY and CDR2 is SMNVEV in the germline V gene (reference sequence). This CDR3 is CASSRRGPQETQYF. Written as DNA, the CDR3 is TGTGCCAGCAGTAGGAGGGGGCCACAAGAGACCCAGTACTTC.

The genes are TRBV6-6 and TRBJ1-3; 8 bases agree with TRBD1. The germline V gene encodes CDR1 MNHNY and CDR2 SVGAGI (reference sequence). With 5 bases clipped from V and 0 bases from J, the junction kept 12 bases outside the gene matches. This CDR3 is 18 amino acids long. Written as DNA, the CDR3 is TGTGCCAGCAGTCCAACAGGAGGGACAGGTTACTCTGGAAACACCATATATTTT. This encodes CASSPTGGTGYSGNTIYF.

This chain connects TRBV3-1 (or the pseudogene TRBV3-2) to TRBJ1-4; the D is unclear. The germline V and J ends were trimmed by 4 bases and 1 base, with 10 bases remaining between them. In germline, CDR1 is LGHDT, CDR2 YNNKEL (reference sequence). CDR3 length equals 15 residues. The DNA for the CDR3 is TGTGCCAGCAGCCTTGGAGGTGAAACTAATGAAAAACTGTTTTTT. This codes for CASSLGGETNEKLFF.

This sequence joins TRBV28 and TRBJ2-3; perhaps TRBD2 as D (6 bases). CDR1 is MDHEN, CDR2 SYDVKM, per germline. The CDR3 contains 14 residues. The ends were cut back, 8 bases at V and 2 bases at J, with 14 bases in the middle. The CDR3 protein is CASHKRGLTDTQYF. DNA of the CDR3: TGTGCCAGCCATAAGAGGGGACTCACAGATACGCAGTATTTT.

The V and J genes are TRBV29-1 and TRBJ2-3, with TRBD2 matching 7 bases. V was pared by 7 bases and J by 2 bases, with 9 bases of the junction left unmatched. The V gene's germline CDR1 is SQVTM and CDR2 ANQGSEA. This CDR3 spans 14 amino acids. The CDR3, as DNA: TGCAGCGCGACCGTCGGGGGGTTCACAGATACGCAGTATTTT. Translating it yields CSATVGGFTDTQYF.

This clone occurred a few times. The chain has TRBV7-9 and TRBJ2-5, with 14 positions matching TRBD2. The CDR3 consists of 18 residues. After removal of 5 bases from V and 1 base from J, the junction contained 9 bases not matched to a gene. CDR1 and CDR2 (germline): SEHNR, FQNEAQ (reference sequence). The CDR3 region is CASSTWEGLAGVQETQYF. The CDR3 bases are TGTGCCAGCAGCACGTGGGAGGGACTAGCGGGGGTCCAAGAGACCCAGTACTTC. Combining the CDR3 with reference TRBV7-9 and TRBJ2-5 gives the whole variable domain DTGVSQNPRHKITKRGQNVTFRCDPISEHNRLYWYRQTLGQGPEFLTYFQNEAQLEKSRLLSDRFSAERPKGSFSTLEIQRTEQGDSAMYLCASSTWEGLAGVQETQYFGPGTRLLVL.

This clone was seen just once. The chain employs TRBV6-4 and TRBJ1-4; 7 bases are a match to TRBD1. Per germline, CDR1 MRHNA and CDR2 SNTAGT. The CDR3 extends over 16 amino acids. Losses at the gene ends were 7 bases for V and 8 bases for J; bases not matched to a gene: 16. The CDR3 protein is CASTNLKTGQEEKLFF. In nucleotides, the CDR3 is TGTGCCAGCACTAACTTAAAGACAGGGCAAGAGGAAAAACTGTTTTTT.

The genes are TRBV19 and TRBJ1-1; perhaps TRBD1 as D (5 bases). The length of the CDR3 is 16 residues. V was trimmed by 3 bases and J by 3 bases, leaving 17 bases between them. The V gene's germline CDR1 is LNHDA and CDR2 SQIVND (reference sequence). CDR3 region: CASSMVGRGRHTEAFF. The CDR3 coding sequence is TGTGCCAGTAGTATGGTAGGCCGGGGGAGGCACACTGAAGCTTTCTTT.

This clone appeared a single time. The genes are TRBV5-5 and TRBJ1-6; D gene unclear. Germline V lookup: CDR1 SGHKS, CDR2 YYEKEE (reference sequence). The CDR3 has 14 amino acids. The germline V and J ends were trimmed by 5 bases and 10 bases, with 16 bases remaining between them. CDR3 nucleotide sequence: TGTGCCAGCAGTCCTGAGAGGATAGGATCACCCCTCCACTTT. Protein: CASSPERIGSPLHF.

The rearrangement uses TRBV6-5 and TRBJ1-2; TRBD1 might be the D (6 bases). This CDR3 is 14 amino acids long. The germline V and J ends were trimmed by 6 bases and 1 base, with 12 bases remaining between them. Germline CDR1 and CDR2: MNHEY and SVGAGI. CDR3 sequence (DNA): TGTGCCAGCAGGCCTCAGGGGCGTAACTATGGCTACACCTTC. The encoded protein is CASRPQGRNYGYTF.

The rearrangement links TRBV6-4 to TRBJ2-2; 10 nucleotides align to TRBD2. Looked up from germline, CDR1 is MRHNA and CDR2 is SNTAGT. The CDR3 extends over 16 amino acids. V shed 0 bases and J 4 bases; nucleotides not matched to a gene: 2. The CDR3 nucleotides read TGTGCCAGCAGTGACTCTAGCGGGGGGACCACCGGGGAGCTGTTTTTT. Protein sequence: CASSDSSGGTTGELFF.

This clone appeared once. The genes are TRBV28 and TRBJ2-7, with D perhaps TRBD1 (6 bases). Looked up from germline, CDR1 is MDHEN and CDR2 is SYDVKM. The CDR3 loop spans 16 amino acids. V shed 6 bases and J shed 2 bases, with 20 bases lying between them. The CDR3 DNA is TGTGCCAGCAGCCCCGCCACAGGGTCGTCCGCCTACGAGCAGTACGTC. It encodes CASSPATGSSAYEQYV.

The chain combines TRBV18 with TRBJ2-3, with D tentatively TRBD2 (5 bases). Trimming left V 5 bases short and J 6 bases short, with 18 bases between. The germline CDR1 and CDR2 sequences are KGHSH and LQKENI. The CDR3 has 15 residues. CDR3 loop: CASSELVGVSDTQYF. For the CDR3, the DNA is TGTGCCAGCTCAGAACTAGTGGGAGTATCGGATACGCAGTATTTT. Supplemented by reference TRBV18 and TRBJ2-3, the full variable domain reads NAGVMQNPRHLVRRRGQEARLRCSPMKGHSHVYWYRQLPEEGLKFMVYLQKENIIDESGMPKERFSAEFPKEGPSILRIQQVVRGDSAAYFCASSELVGVSDTQYFGPGTRLTVL.

CDR3 amino acids: CASSSGRGSRNTGELFF. The DNA for the CDR3 is TGTGCCAGCAGTTCAGGGCGGGGGAGCCGGAACACCGGGGAGCTGTTTTTT. The V and J genes are TRBV28 and TRBJ2-2; 7 nucleotides match TRBD2. CDR3 size: 17 residues. The germline gives CDR1 MDHEN, CDR2 SYDVKM. The ends lost 4 bases at V and 1 base at J; junction bases unmatched: 9.

The rearrangement links TRBV5-1 to TRBJ1-1, with D perhaps matching TRBD1 (5 bases). The CDR3 consists of 15 residues. Trimming left V 0 bases short and J 3 bases short, with 12 bases between. Germline CDR1 is SGHRS and CDR2 is YFSETQ. CDR3 residues: CASSLGQLVDTEAFF. Written as DNA, the CDR3 is TGCGCCAGCAGCTTGGGACAGCTAGTGGACACTGAAGCTTTCTTT. Supplemented by reference TRBV5-1 and TRBJ1-1, the full variable domain reads KAGVTQTPRYLIKTRGQQVTLSCSPISGHRSVSWYQQTPGQGLQFLFEYFSETQRNKGNFPGRFSGRQFSNSRSEMNVSTLELGDSALYLCASSLGQLVDTEAFFGQGTRLTVV.

The chain uses TRBV27 and TRBJ2-7; no clear D. Trimming shortened V by 1 base and J by 7 bases, and 11 bases separated the two germline ends. Germline V gene lookup returns CDR1 MNHEY and CDR2 SMNVEV (reference sequence). The CDR3 is 13 amino acids. The CDR3 spells CASSLWASGEQYF. Here the CDR3 DNA reads TGTGCCAGCAGTTTATGGGCGAGTGGGGAGCAGTACTTC.

The gene calls are TRBV7-8 and TRBJ1-2, with D unclear. Germline CDR1 and CDR2: SGHVS and FQNEAQ. Trimming took 4 bases from V and 8 from J, leaving 17 bases between them. This CDR3 has 14 amino acids. The CDR3 region is CASSSSNPAEGYTF. As DNA, the CDR3 is TGTGCCAGCAGCTCCTCTAACCCCGCGGAAGGCTACACCTTC.

The chain combines TRBV6-5 with TRBJ1-5; 8 bases fit TRBD1. CDR1 is MNHEY, CDR2 SVGAGI, per germline. Trimming cost V 6 bases and J 3 bases; bases outside gene matches: 1. The CDR3 is 13 amino acids. The CDR3 DNA reads TGTGCCAGCAGGGGACAGGCCAATCAGCCCCAGCATTTT. It specifies CASRGQANQPQHF.

The V gene is TRBV4-1, the J gene TRBJ1-2, with D perhaps TRBD1 (6 bases). Germline assignment: CDR1 MGHRA and CDR2 YSYEKL. Trimming cost V 4 bases and J 0 bases, with 15 bases left between them. The CDR3 runs to 16 residues. In nucleotides, the CDR3 is TGCGCCAGCAGCCCACAAAAGGACAGCACTAACTATGGCTACACCTTC. It codes for CASSPQKDSTNYGYTF.

The V and J genes are TRBV5-1 and TRBJ2-3, with 15 nucleotides matching TRBD2. Germline-derived CDR1 and CDR2 are SGHRS and YFSETQ. The CDR3 length is 18 residues. Trimming at V came to 4 bases and at J to 2 bases, leaving 8 bases not matched to a gene. The CDR3, as DNA: TGCGCCAGCAGCCGCGGGACTAGCGGGGGGCAACTCACAGATACGCAGTATTTT. Protein product: CASSRGTSGGQLTDTQYF.

The rearrangement uses TRBV5-5 and TRBJ2-7; tentatively, D is TRBD2 (6 bases). The CDR3 is 15 residues long. Germline V gene lookup returns CDR1 SGHKS and CDR2 YYEKEE (reference sequence). V was clipped by 4 bases and J by 3 bases, with 17 bases between them. CDR3 nucleotide sequence: TGTGCCAGCAGCCCCGACAGCGGGCGGGTCTACGAGCAGTACGTC. This encodes CASSPDSGRVYEQYV.

V usage is TRBV5-1 and J usage is TRBJ1-2, with D uncertain. The CDR3 sequence is 14 residues long. Trimming pared 5 bases from V and 4 bases from J, leaving 15 bases between. Germline V lookup: CDR1 SGHRS, CDR2 YFSETQ. CDR3 region: CASRPAGDFYGYTF. CDR3 bases: TGCGCCAGCAGGCCGGCGGGAGATTTCTATGGCTACACCTTC.